The rows below give T cell receptor beta chains drawn from one sample of a study of beta chain features in type 1 diabetes. Repertoires were generated with immunoSEQ multiplex PCR, while TCRdb's copy carries only in-frame clones and drops some. The sample consists of hundreds of thousands of clones, over 12% of them appearing once. The sample was naive CD4+ T cells from blood. All receptors come from a young man with type 1 diabetes. CDR3s leave out the opening cysteine and the closing phenylalanine or tryptophan.

cdr3_aa,j_call,cdr3_length,v_call
ASSQDRAGSADTQY,TRBJ2-3,14,TRBV4-1
ASSLADSSYNEQF,TRBJ2-1,13,TRBV5-1
ASSLADRESTHEQY,TRBJ2-7,14,TRBV7-2
ASSYDRGGQPQH,TRBJ1-5,12,TRBV5-1
ASSQDRGIGGYT,TRBJ1-2,12,TRBV4-3
ASSATALQGSTGYT,TRBJ1-2,14,TRBV9
ASSVDWGNIQY,TRBJ2-4,11,TRBV9
ASSYHYEQY,TRBJ2-7,9,TRBV7-2
ATSRDPVNYEQY,TRBJ2-7,12,TRBV15
ASGSGGVVNEQY,TRBJ2-7,12,TRBV28
ASSPYTDTQY,TRBJ2-3,10,TRBV18
ASSQYRAETDTQY,TRBJ2-3,13,TRBV4-2
ASSQPRLAGYNEQF,TRBJ2-1,14,TRBV14
ASSHRVFDEKLF,TRBJ1-4,12,TRBV7-8
ASSHGTNFYNEQF,TRBJ2-1,13,TRBV7-3
ATSLGQGAGEKLF,TRBJ1-4,13,TRBV15
ASSVDGSRNEQF,TRBJ2-1,12,TRBV9
ASSQDRVGPATGELF,TRBJ2-2,15,TRBV4-1
AWMTSGGHEQY,TRBJ2-7,11,TRBV30
ASSKGQGYNEQF,TRBJ2-1,12,TRBV11-2
ASSSGTSGAGDTQY,TRBJ2-3,14,TRBV6-5
ASSWTTGPTSNYGYT,TRBJ1-2,15,TRBV5-1
ASSSGLAASRLG,TRBJ2-7,12,TRBV7-2
AISDQGGYNEQF,TRBJ2-1,12,TRBV10-3
SVATGRDTQY,TRBJ2-5,10,TRBV29-1
ASSLDREQY,TRBJ2-7,9,TRBV5-1
ASSLGTAQETQY,TRBJ2-5,12,TRBV7-3
SGTRDRFTDTQY,TRBJ2-3,12,TRBV29-1
ASSVVVNTEAF,TRBJ1-1,11,TRBV9
ASSDRSPNEKLF,TRBJ1-4,12,TRBV5-1
ASSLADPYVVT,TRBJ1-2,11,TRBV7-9
ASSLDPNRAPSTDTQY,TRBJ2-3,16,TRBV5-6
ASSLDSNQPQH,TRBJ1-5,11,TRBV7-9
ASSQEWAASQTYEQY,TRBJ2-7,15,TRBV4-3
ASSFAGENIQY,TRBJ2-4,11,TRBV7-2
ASIPSGGEETQY,TRBJ2-5,12,TRBV7-2
ASSFRVPEAF,TRBJ1-1,10,TRBV28
ASSYGGGNYGYT,TRBJ1-2,12,TRBV6-5
ASSQNSGGGSYEQY,TRBJ2-7,14,TRBV23-1
ASTTGPGDEKLF,TRBJ1-4,12,TRBV5-1
ASSQDKGLANEKLF,TRBJ1-4,14,TRBV4-2
ASSTYRDSPNTGELF,TRBJ2-2,15,TRBV18
ASQTGGDEQF,TRBJ2-1,10,TRBV15
ASSRTPPGLGGYEQY,TRBJ2-7,15,TRBV27
SGGQASNQPQH,TRBJ1-5,11,TRBV29-1
ASSRTSGGYNEQF,TRBJ2-1,13,TRBV7-8